One sample yielded the 6 T cell receptor beta chains listed below, sequenced in a study of blood T cells in healthy people across ages. Next came a second PCR, run for about 6 to 12 cycles, which used a sample-barcoded 5' primer along with a J-beta primer mix. MiXCR, applied by TCRdb to the 5' RACE reads, yields one record per CDR3 protein. In the table there are some 900,000 distinct CDR3 sequences, around 46% of which are singletons. Sample: blood. These TCRs come from a man under 40 in good health.

CDR3 loop: CASSRGQGLYEQFF. The CDR3, as DNA: TGTGCCAGCAGTCGGGGACAGGGCCTCTACGAGCAGTTCTTC. V is TRBV6-5 and J is TRBJ2-1; 9 bases line up with TRBD1. The CDR3 covers 14 residues. Trimming at V came to 5 bases and at J to 10 bases, leaving 9 bases not matched to a gene. Germline loops: CDR1 MNHEY, CDR2 SVGAGI.

This chain joins TRBV20-1 and TRBJ2-4; possibly TRBD1 for D (5 bases). The germline gives CDR1 DFQATT, CDR2 SNEGSKA (reference sequence). There are 13 residues in the CDR3. Trimming stripped 5 bases from V and 10 bases from J, with 18 bases between. The CDR3 here is CSAQGPAISIQYF. In DNA, the CDR3 is TGCAGTGCTCAGGGCCCTGCCATTTCAATTCAGTACTTC.

The sample holds many counts of this clonotype. V gene TRBV7-9 combines with J gene TRBJ2-3, with unresolved D. The CDR3 totals 12 residues. The V end was cut by 3 bases, the J end by 6 bases, with 7 bases between. Germline CDR1 reads SEHNR; CDR2 reads FQNEAQ (reference sequence). The CDR3 is CASSLSVDTQYF. As DNA, the CDR3 is TGTGCCAGCAGCTTGTCGGTCGATACGCAGTATTTT.

V and J are TRBV10-3 and TRBJ1-4, with 10 bases lining up with TRBD1. Germline CDR1 is ENHRY and CDR2 is SYGVKD. CDR3 length: 12 amino acids. CDR3 in DNA: TGTGGGAACCGGGACAGGGGAGAAAAACTGTTTTTT. This sequence encodes CGNRDRGEKLFF.

The chain carries TRBV20-1 and TRBJ2-1, with D possibly being TRBD2 (5 bases). Trimming took 7 bases from V and 9 from J, leaving 19 bases between them. This CDR3 comprises 13 residues. Germline lookup yields CDR1 DFQATT and CDR2 SNEGSKA (reference sequence). The CDR3 region has the DNA TGCAGTGAAAGTCCGGGTAGAGGAGGTGAGCAGTTCTTC. Translated: CSESPGRGGEQFF.

The chain recombines TRBV5-1 with TRBJ2-1; D is uncertain. This CDR3 spans 15 amino acids. CDR1 is SGHRS, CDR2 YFSETQ, per germline. Trimming removed 2 bases at V and 2 bases at J, with 11 bases between. The CDR3 protein is CASSFEPIAYNEQFF. CDR3 sequence (DNA): TGCGCCAGCAGCTTTGAACCCATCGCCTACAATGAGCAGTTCTTC.